A single sample gave rise to the 9 T cell receptor beta chains below, sequenced in a study of beta chain features in type 1 diabetes. Study-level points and caveats: A moderate, significant TCRB CDR3 shortening appeared in type 1 diabetes across four CD4+ subsets.

Their specific antigens are unknown. Investigators reverse transcribed all isolated RNA, so they sequenced expressed TCRB transcripts. Method: immunoSEQ multiplex PCR; TCRdb's copy keeps in-frame clones and lacks some. The table lists over 650,000 clones, around an eighth of them singletons. Sequencing was performed on naive CD4+ T cells from blood. The source of these receptors is a young man with type 1 diabetes.

The CDR3 protein is CASSRQGSADTQYF. DNA for the CDR3: TGTGCCAGCAGCCGACAGGGGTCAGCAGATACGCAGTATTTT. This rearrangement joins TRBV7-2 to TRBJ2-3, with 8 bases aligning to TRBD1. The CDR3 consists of 14 residues. CDR1 and CDR2 from the germline V gene are SGHTA and FQGNSA. Germline trimming cut 5 bases from V and 4 bases from J; bases unmatched to any gene: 5.

This clone was observed a few times. The chain couples TRBV7-3 to TRBJ1-2; D call uncertain. CDR3 length equals 14 residues. Germline CDR1 and CDR2: SGHTA and FQGTGA. The germline V and J ends were trimmed by 5 bases and 0 bases, with 10 bases remaining between them. The CDR3 protein is CASSIDGANYGYTF. The CDR3 DNA reads as TGTGCCAGCAGCATAGACGGAGCTAACTATGGCTACACCTTC.

This clone turned up a few times. This rearrangement joins TRBV30 to TRBJ1-3; the D is unclear. Per germline, CDR1 GTSNPN and CDR2 SVGIG (reference sequence). This CDR3 is 16 amino acids long. The germline V and J ends were trimmed by 0 bases and 0 bases, with 12 bases remaining between them. The CDR3 sequence: CAWSVVRWGSGNTIYF. In DNA, the CDR3 is TGTGCCTGGAGTGTGGTCCGCTGGGGCTCTGGAAACACCATATATTTT.

V usage is TRBV6-5 and J usage is TRBJ2-1; 8 nucleotides agree with TRBD1. CDR3 size: 13 residues. V was pared by 6 bases and J by 10 bases, with 8 bases of the junction left unmatched. Germline V gives CDR1 MNHEY, CDR2 SVGAGI. This CDR3 reads CASSLPRTGEQFF. CDR3 nucleotide sequence: TGTGCCAGCAGCCTCCCCCGGACAGGGGAGCAGTTCTTC.

This chain links TRBV5-4 with TRBJ1-4, with D possibly being TRBD1 (5 bases). Deletions cut 1 base from V and 7 bases from J, with 14 bases between. The CDR3 contains 15 residues. Germline V lookup: CDR1 SGHNT, CDR2 YYREEE (reference sequence). Written as DNA, the CDR3 is TGTGCCAGCAGCTTGAGAACAGGATTAAGTGAAAAACTGTTTTTT. Encoded protein: CASSLRTGLSEKLFF.

The J gene is TRBJ1-2, the V gene TRBV5-1; possibly TRBD1 for D (5 bases). Trimming cost V 3 bases and J 1 base, with 7 bases left between them. Germline lookup yields CDR1 SGHRS and CDR2 YFSETQ. This CDR3 has 13 amino acids. CDR3 sequence: CASSSGGNYGYTF. The CDR3 nucleotides read TGCGCCAGCAGCTCCGGGGGTAACTATGGCTACACCTTC. The variable domain in full, with the rest retrieved from reference TRBV5-1 and TRBJ1-2, is KAGVTQTPRYLIKTRGQQVTLSCSPISGHRSVSWYQQTPGQGLQFLFEYFSETQRNKGNFPGRFSGRQFSNSRSEMNVSTLELGDSALYLCASSSGGNYGYTFGSGTRLTVV.

V is TRBV2 and J is TRBJ2-7; TRBD2 aligns across 9 bases. The CDR3 is 15 residues long. The V gene's germline CDR1 is SNHLY and CDR2 FYNNEI. V was pared by 10 bases and J by 3 bases, with 13 bases of the junction left unmatched. Here the CDR3 reads CANQASSGEYYEQYF. The CDR3 nucleotides are TGTGCCAACCAAGCTTCTAGCGGGGAATACTACGAGCAGTACTTC.

In this sample, this clone turned up a few times. The V call is TRBV9, the J call TRBJ1-1; the D gene is possibly TRBD1 (5 bases). Deletions cut 5 bases from V and 11 bases from J, with 19 bases between. CDR3 length: 13 amino acids. From germline, CDR1 is SGDLS and CDR2 YYNGEE. The CDR3 region is CASRPGPLRGAFF. CDR3 sequence (DNA): TGTGCCAGCAGGCCGGGACCCTTAAGGGGTGCTTTCTTT.

The genes are TRBV5-1 and TRBJ2-5; 14 bases match TRBD2. The CDR3 is 16 amino acids. Trimming cost V 0 bases and J 6 bases; bases outside gene matches: 4. Germline V CDR1 and CDR2: SGHRS, YFSETQ. The CDR3 protein is CASSLGLAGGFKTQYF. The CDR3 region has the DNA TGCGCCAGCAGCTTGGGACTAGCGGGAGGGTTCAAGACCCAGTACTTC.